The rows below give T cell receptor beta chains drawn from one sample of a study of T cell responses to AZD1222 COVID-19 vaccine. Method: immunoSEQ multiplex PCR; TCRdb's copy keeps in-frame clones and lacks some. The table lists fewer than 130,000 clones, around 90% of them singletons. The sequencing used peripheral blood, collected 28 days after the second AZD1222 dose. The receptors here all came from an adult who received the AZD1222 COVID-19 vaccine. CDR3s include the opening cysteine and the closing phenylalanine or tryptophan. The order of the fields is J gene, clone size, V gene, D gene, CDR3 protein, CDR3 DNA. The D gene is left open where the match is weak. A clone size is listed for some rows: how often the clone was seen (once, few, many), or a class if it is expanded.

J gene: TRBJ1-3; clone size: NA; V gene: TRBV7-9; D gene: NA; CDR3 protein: CASSRQEYSGNTIYF; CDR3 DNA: TGTGCCAGCAGCCGACAGGAGTACTCTGGAAACACCATATATTTT
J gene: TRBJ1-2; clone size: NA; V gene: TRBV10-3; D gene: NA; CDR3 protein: CAISLGPQQNGYTF; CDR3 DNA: TGTGCCATCAGTCTGGGACCACAACAAAATGGCTACACCTTC
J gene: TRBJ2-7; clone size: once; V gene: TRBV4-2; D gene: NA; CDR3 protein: CASSQIGRGAAYEQYF; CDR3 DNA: TGTGCCAGCAGCCAGATTGGAAGGGGGGCCGCCTACGAGCAGTACTTC
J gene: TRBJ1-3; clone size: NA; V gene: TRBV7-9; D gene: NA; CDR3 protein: CASSFPGNTIYF; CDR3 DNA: TGTGCCAGCAGCTTTCCCGGAAACACCATATATTTT
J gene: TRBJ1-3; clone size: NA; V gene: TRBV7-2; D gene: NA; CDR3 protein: CASSLAAQSGNTIYF; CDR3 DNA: TGTGCCAGCAGCTTAGCCGCGCAGTCTGGAAACACCATATATTTT
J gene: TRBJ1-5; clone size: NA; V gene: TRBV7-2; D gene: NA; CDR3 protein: CASSLGRLGNQPQHF; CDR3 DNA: TGTGCCAGCAGCTTAGGCCGGCTTGGCAATCAGCCCCAGCATTTT
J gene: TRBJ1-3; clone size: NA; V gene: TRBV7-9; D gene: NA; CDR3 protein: CASSQGLSGNTIYF; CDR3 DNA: TGTGCCAGCTCACAAGGTCTCTCTGGAAACACCATATATTTT
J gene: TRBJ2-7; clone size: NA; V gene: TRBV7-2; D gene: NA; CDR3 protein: CASSLAVLAWYEQYF; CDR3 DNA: TGTGCCAGCAGCTTAGCCGTGCTAGCGTGGTACGAGCAGTACTTC
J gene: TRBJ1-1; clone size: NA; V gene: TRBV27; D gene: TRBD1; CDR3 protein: CASSPRDRGRAFF; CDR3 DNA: TGTGCCAGCAGTCCTCGGGACAGGGGAAGAGCTTTCTTT
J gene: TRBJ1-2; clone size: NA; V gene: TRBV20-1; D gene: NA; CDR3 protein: CSASSSSAGGYTF; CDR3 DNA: TGCAGTGCTAGTAGCAGCTCCGCCGGTGGCTACACCTTC
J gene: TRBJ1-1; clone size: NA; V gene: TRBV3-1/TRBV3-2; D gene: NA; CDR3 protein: CASSGPTVSNTEAFF; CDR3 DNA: TGTGCCAGCAGCGGGCCGACAGTTTCTAACACTGAAGCTTTCTTT
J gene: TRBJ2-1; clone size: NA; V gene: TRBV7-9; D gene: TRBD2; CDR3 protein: CASSFGTSGRAGYDEQFF; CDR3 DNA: TGTGCCAGCAGCTTCGGGACTAGCGGGAGGGCCGGGTATGATGAGCAGTTCTTC
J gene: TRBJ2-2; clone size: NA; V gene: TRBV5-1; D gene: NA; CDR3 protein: CASSLASTGELFF; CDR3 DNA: TGCGCCAGCAGCTTGGCAAGCACCGGGGAGCTGTTTTTT
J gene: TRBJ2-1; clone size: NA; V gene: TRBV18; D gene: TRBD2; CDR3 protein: CASSPELVGYEIAGGDNEQFF; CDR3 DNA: TGTGCCAGCTCACCTGAACTAGTCGGATATGAGATAGCGGGAGGGGACAATGAGCAGTTCTTC
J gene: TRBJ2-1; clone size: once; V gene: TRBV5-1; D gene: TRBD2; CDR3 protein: CASSANPGTSGNEQFF; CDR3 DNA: TGCGCCAGCAGCGCCAACCCCGGGACTAGCGGTAATGAGCAGTTCTTC
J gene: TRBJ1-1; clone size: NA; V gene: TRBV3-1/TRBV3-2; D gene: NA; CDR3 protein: CASSQAEGTEAFF; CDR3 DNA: TGTGCCAGCAGCCAAGCTGAAGGCACTGAAGCTTTCTTT
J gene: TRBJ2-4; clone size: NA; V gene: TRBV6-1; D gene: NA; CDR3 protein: CASSASRGSAKNIQYF; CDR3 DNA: TGTGCCAGCAGTGCGAGCAGGGGTTCGGCCAAAAACATTCAGTACTTC
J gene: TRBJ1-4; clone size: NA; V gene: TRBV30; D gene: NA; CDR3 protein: CAWGRRATNEKLFF; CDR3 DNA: TGTGCCTGGGGGAGGCGGGCAACTAATGAAAAACTGTTTTTT
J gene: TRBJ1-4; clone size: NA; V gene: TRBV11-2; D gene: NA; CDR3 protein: CASRKDGRDNEKLFF; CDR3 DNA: TGTGCCAGCAGGAAGGACGGCAGAGATAATGAAAAACTGTTTTTT
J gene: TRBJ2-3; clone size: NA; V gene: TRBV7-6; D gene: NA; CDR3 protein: CASSYTDSGGTDTQYF; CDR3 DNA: TGTGCCAGCAGCTACACCGATAGCGGAGGAACAGATACGCAGTATTTT
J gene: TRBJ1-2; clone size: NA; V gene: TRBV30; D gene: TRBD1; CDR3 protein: CAWSVKGAEGYGYTF; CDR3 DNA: TGTGCCTGGAGTGTAAAGGGGGCGGAGGGTTATGGCTACACCTTC
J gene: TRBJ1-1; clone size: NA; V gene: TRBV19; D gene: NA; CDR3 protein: CASSIRGGTEAFF; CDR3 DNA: TGTGCCAGTAGTATCCGTGGAGGAACTGAAGCTTTCTTT
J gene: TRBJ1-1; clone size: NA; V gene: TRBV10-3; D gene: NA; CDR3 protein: CAISDGGILNTEAFF; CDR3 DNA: TGTGCCATCAGTGACGGGGGGATCTTGAACACTGAAGCTTTCTTT
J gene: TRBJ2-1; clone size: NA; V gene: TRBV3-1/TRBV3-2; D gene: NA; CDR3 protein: CASSQGRINTGQFF; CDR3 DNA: TGTGCCAGCAGCCAAGGAAGGATCAATACCGGGCAGTTCTTC
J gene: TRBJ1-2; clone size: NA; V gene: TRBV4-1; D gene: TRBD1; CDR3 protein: CASSPYGTGGGNYGYTF; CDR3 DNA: TGCGCCAGCAGCCCCTACGGGACAGGGGGCGGTAACTATGGCTACACCTTC
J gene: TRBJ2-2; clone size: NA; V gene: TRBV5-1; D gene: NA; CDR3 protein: CASSRTHTGELFF; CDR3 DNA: TGCGCCAGCAGTCGGACTCACACCGGGGAGCTGTTTTTT
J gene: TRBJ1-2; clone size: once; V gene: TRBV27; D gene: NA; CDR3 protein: CASSPGRTINYGYTF; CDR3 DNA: TGTGCCAGCAGTCCTGGACGGACGATTAACTATGGCTACACCTTC
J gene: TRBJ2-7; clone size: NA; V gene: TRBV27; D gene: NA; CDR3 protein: CASSAAWRSYEQYF; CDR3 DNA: TGTGCCAGCAGTGCCGCCTGGCGCTCCTACGAGCAGTACTTC
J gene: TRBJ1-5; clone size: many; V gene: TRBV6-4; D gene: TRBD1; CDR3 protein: CASSDADRGSQPQHF; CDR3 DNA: TGTGCCAGCAGTGACGCCGACAGGGGCAGTCAGCCCCAGCATTTT
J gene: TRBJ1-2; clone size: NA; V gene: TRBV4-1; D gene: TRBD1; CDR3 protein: CASSQSQGARETF; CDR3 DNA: TGCGCCAGCAGCCAATCCCAGGGGGCTCGTGAAACCTTC
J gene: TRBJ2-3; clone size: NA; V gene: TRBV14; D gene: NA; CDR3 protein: CASSRSRRGYTDTQYF; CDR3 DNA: TGTGCCAGCAGTCGCAGCAGACGCGGGTACACAGATACGCAGTATTTT
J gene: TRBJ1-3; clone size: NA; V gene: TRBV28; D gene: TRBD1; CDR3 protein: CASSTGDGNTIYF; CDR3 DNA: TGTGCCAGCTCGACAGGGGATGGAAACACCATATATTTT
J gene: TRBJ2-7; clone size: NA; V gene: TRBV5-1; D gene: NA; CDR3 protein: CASSLAQGGTYEQYF; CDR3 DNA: TGCGCCAGCAGCTTGGCCCAGGGGGGGACCTACGAGCAGTACTTC
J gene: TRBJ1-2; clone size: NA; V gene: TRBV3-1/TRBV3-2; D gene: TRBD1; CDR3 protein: CASSSPDGTAYGYTF; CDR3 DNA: TGTGCCAGCAGCTCTCCGGACGGGACAGCCTATGGCTACACCTTC
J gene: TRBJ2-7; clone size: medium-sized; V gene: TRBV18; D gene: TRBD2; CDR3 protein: CASSPPGLAGDEQYF; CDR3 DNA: TGTGCCAGCTCACCCCCGGGACTAGCGGGAGACGAGCAGTACTTC
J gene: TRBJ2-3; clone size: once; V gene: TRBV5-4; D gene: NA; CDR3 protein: CASSSLAESTDTQYF; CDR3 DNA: TGTGCCAGCAGCTCGTTAGCGGAAAGCACAGATACGCAGTATTTT
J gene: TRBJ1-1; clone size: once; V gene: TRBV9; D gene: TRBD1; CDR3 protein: CASSIQGSNTEAFF; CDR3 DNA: TGTGCCAGCAGCATACAGGGGAGTAACACTGAAGCTTTCTTT
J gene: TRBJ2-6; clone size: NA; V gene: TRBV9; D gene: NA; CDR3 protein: CASSVQAGANVLTF; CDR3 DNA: TGTGCCAGCAGCGTGCAGGCTGGGGCCAACGTCCTGACTTTC
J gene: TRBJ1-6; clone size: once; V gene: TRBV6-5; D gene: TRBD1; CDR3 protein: CASSYLGQGGSPLHF; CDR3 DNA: TGTGCCAGCAGTTACCTCGGACAGGGAGGTTCACCCCTCCACTTT
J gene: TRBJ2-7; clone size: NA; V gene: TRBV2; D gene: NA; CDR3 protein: CASRYPGSYEQYF; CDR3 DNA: TGTGCCAGCAGGTATCCCGGTTCCTACGAGCAGTACTTC
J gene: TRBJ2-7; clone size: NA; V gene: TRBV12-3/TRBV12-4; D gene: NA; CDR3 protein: CASSFVSSYEQYF; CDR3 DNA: TGTGCCAGCAGTTTCGTGAGCTCCTACGAGCAGTACTTC
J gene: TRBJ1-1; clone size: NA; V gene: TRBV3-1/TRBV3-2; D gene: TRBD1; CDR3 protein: CASSHGTGNTEAFF; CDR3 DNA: TGTGCCAGCAGCCACGGGACAGGGAACACTGAAGCTTTCTTT
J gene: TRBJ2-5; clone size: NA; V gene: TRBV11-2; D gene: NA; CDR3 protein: CASSLDVRGRPQETQYF; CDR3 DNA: TGTGCCAGCAGCTTAGATGTTAGGGGCCGGCCCCAAGAGACCCAGTACTTC
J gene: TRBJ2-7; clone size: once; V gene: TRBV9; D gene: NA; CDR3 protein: CASSPGLSYEQYF; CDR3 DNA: TGTGCCAGCAGCCCCGGACTGTCTTACGAGCAGTACTTC
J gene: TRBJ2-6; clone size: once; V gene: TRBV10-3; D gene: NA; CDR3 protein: CAISDRTTGRSGANVLTF; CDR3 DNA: TGTGCCATCAGCGACCGGACGACAGGGAGGTCTGGGGCCAACGTCCTGACTTTC
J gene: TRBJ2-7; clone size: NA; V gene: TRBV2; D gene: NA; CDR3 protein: CASSATVFLRQYF; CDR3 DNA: TGTGCCAGCAGCGCGACAGTTTTCTTGCGGCAGTACTTC
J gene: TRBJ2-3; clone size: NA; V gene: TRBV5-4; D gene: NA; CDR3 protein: CASSWGTDTQYF; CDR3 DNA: TGTGCCAGCAGCTGGGGCACAGATACGCAGTATTTT
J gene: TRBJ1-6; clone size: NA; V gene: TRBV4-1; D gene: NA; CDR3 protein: CASSQAEVQGPSSPLHF; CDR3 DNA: TGCGCCAGCAGCCAAGCAGAGGTACAGGGTCCTTCTTCACCCCTCCACTTT
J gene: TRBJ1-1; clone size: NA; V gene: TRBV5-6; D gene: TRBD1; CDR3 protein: CASSSTGGTEAFF; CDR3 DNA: TGTGCCAGCAGCTCGACAGGGGGCACTGAAGCTTTCTTT
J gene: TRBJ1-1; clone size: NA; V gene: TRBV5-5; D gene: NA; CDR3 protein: CASSLRGQATEAFF; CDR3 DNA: TGTGCCAGCAGCTTGAGAGGTCAGGCAACTGAAGCTTTCTTT
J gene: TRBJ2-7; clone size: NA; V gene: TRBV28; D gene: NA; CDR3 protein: CASIPQGGFKQYF; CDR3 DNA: TGTGCCAGCATTCCCCAAGGCGGGTTTAAGCAGTACTTC
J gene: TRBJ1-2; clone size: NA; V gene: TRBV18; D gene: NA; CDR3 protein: CASSPDRSNYGYTF; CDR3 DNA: TGTGCCAGCTCACCAGACAGGAGTAACTATGGCTACACCTTC
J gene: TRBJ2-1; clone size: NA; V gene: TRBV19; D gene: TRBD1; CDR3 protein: CASSDGQGDANEQFF; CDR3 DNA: TGTGCCAGTAGTGATGGACAGGGAGACGCGAATGAGCAGTTCTTC
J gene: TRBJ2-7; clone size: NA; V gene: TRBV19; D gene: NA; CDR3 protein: CASSIARDGLNYEQYF; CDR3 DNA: TGTGCCAGTAGTATAGCCCGGGACGGCCTGAACTACGAGCAGTACTTC
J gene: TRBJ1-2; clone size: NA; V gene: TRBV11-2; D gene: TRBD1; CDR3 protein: CASSAGTVIGYTF; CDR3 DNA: TGTGCCAGCAGCGCCGGGACAGTGATTGGCTACACCTTC
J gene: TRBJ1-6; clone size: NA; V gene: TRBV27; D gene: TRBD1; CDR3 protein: CASSLRGTGFSNSPLHF; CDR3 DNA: TGTGCCAGCAGTTTACGCGGGACAGGTTTTAGCAATTCACCCCTCCACTTT